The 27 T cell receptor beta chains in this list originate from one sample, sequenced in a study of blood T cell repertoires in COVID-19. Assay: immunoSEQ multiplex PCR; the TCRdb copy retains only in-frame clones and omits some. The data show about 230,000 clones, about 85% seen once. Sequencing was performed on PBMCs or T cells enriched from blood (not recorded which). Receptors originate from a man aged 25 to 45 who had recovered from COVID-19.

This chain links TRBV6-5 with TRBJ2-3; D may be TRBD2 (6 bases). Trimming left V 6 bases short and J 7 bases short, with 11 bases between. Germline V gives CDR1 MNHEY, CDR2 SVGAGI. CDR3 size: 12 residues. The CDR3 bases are TGTGCCAGCAGGCGGGACTCCAATACGCAGTATTTT. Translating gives CASRRDSNTQYF.

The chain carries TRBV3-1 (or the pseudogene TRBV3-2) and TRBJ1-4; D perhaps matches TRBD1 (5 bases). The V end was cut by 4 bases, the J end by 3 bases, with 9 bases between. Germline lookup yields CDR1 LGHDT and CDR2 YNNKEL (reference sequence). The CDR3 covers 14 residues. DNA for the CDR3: TGTGCCAGCAGCCCAGGGCCCTCTAATGAAAAACTGTTTTTT. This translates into CASSPGPSNEKLFF.

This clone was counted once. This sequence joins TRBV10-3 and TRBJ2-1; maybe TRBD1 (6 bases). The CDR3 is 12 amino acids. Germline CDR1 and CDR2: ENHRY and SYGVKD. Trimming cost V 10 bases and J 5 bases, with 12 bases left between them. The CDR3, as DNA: TGTGCCACAGGGACACAAGACAATGAGCAGTTCTTC. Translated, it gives CATGTQDNEQFF.

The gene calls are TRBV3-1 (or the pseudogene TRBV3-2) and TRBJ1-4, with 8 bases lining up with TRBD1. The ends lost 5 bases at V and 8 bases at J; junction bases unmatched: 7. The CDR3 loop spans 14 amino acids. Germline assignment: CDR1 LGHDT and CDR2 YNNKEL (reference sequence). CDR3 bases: TGTGCCAGCAGCTCGACAGGGGTTCAGGAAAAACTGTTTTTT. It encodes CASSSTGVQEKLFF.

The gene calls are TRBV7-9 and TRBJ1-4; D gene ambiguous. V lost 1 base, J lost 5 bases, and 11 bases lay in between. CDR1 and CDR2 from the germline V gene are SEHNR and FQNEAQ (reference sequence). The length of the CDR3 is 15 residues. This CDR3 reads CASSLVGVANEKLFF. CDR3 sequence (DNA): TGTGCCAGCAGCTTAGTCGGGGTGGCCAATGAAAAACTGTTTTTT. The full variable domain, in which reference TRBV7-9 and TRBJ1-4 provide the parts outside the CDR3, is DTGVSQNPRHKITKRGQNVTFRCDPISEHNRLYWYRQTLGQGPEFLTYFQNEAQLEKSRLLSDRFSAERPKGSFSTLEIQRTEQGDSAMYLCASSLVGVANEKLFFGSGTQLSVL.

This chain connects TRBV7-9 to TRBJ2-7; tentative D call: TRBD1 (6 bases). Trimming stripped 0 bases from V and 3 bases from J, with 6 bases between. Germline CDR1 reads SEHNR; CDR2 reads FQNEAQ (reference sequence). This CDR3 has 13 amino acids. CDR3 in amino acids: CASSLAQGYEQYF. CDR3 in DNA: TGTGCCAGCAGCTTAGCACAGGGCTACGAGCAGTACTTC.

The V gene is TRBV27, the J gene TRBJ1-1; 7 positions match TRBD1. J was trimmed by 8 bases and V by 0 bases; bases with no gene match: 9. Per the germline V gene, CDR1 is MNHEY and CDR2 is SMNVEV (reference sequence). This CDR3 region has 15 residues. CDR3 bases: TGTGCCAGCAGTTTATCGACAGGGTCCGGCAGCGAAGCTTTCTTT. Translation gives CASSLSTGSGSEAFF.

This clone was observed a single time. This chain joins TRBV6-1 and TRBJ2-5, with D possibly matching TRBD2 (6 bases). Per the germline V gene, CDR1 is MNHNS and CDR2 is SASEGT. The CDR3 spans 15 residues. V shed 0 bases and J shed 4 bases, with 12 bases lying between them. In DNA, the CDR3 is TGTGCCAGCAGTGAAGCGGGACGCGGGGTAGAGACCCAGTACTTC. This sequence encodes CASSEAGRGVETQYF.

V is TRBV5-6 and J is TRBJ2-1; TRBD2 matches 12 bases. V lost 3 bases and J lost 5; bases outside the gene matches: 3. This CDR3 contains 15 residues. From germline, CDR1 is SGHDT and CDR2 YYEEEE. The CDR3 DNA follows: TGTGCCAGCAGCTGGACTAGCGGGGTTCACAATGAGCAGTTCTTC. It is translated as CASSWTSGVHNEQFF.

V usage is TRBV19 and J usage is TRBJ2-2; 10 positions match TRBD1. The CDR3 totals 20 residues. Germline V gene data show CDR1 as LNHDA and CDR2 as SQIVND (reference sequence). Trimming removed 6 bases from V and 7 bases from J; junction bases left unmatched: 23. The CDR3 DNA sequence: TGTGCCAGTAGCCGAAGGGATAAGTTGTCCGGGACAGGGGCTGACGGGGAGCTGTTTTTT. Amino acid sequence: CASSRRDKLSGTGADGELFF.

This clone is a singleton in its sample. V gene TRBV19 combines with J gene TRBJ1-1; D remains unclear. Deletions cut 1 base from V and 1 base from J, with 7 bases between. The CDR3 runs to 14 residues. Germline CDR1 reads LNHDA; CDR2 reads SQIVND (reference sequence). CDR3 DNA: TGTGCCAGTAGTATAGTGGCGGGGAACACTGAAGCTTTCTTT. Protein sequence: CASSIVAGNTEAFF.

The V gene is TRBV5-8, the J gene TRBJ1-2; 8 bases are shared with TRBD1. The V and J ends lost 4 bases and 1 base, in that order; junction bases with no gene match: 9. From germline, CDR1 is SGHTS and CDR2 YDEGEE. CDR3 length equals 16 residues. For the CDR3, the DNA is TGTGCCAGCAGCCGGAACGGACAGGGTGGTAACTATGGCTACACCTTC. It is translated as CASSRNGQGGNYGYTF. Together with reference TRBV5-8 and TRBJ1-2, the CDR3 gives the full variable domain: EAGVTQSPTHLIKTRGQQATLRCSPISGHTSVYWYQQALGLGLQFLLWYDEGEERNRGNFPPRFSGRQFPNYSSELNVNALELEDSALYLCASSRNGQGGNYGYTFGSGTRLTVV.

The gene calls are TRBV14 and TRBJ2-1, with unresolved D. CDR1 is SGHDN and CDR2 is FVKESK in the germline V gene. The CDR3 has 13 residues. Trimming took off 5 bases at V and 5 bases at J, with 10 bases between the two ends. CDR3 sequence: CASSENPHNEQFF. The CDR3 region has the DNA TGTGCCAGCAGCGAGAACCCCCACAATGAGCAGTTCTTC.

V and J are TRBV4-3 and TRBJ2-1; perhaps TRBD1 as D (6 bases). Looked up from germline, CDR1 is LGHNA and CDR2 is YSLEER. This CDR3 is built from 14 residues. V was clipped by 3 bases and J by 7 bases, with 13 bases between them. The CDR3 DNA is TGCGCCAGCAGCCACCTGGGGGCCCTAAATGAGCAGTTCTTC. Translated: CASSHLGALNEQFF.

The CDR3 spells CASSRGASGYTF. CDR3 DNA sequence: TGTGCCAGTAGCCGTGGGGCGTCTGGCTACACCTTC. This rearrangement joins TRBV19 to TRBJ1-2, with D possibly matching TRBD1 (5 bases). The CDR3 is 12 amino acids. The germline V gene has CDR1 LNHDA and CDR2 SQIVND (reference sequence). The V gene lost 6 bases and the J gene lost 7 bases, with 12 bases spanning the gap.

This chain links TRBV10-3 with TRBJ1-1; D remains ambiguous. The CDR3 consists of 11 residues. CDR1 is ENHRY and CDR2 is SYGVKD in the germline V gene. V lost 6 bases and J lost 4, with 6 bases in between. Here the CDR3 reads CAISGGTEAFF. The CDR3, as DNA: TGTGCCATCAGCGGAGGCACTGAAGCTTTCTTT.

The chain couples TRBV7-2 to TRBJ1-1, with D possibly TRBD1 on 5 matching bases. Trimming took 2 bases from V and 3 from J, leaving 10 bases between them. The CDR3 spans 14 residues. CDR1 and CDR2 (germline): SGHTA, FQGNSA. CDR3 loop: CASSLSGSHTEAFF. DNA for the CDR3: TGTGCCAGCAGCTTATCAGGGTCTCACACTGAAGCTTTCTTT.

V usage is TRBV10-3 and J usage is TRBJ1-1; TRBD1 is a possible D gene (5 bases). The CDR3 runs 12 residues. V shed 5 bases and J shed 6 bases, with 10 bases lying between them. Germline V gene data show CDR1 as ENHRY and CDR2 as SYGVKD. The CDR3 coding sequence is TGTGCCATCAGTTGGGACTTCTCTGAAGCTTTCTTT. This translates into CAISWDFSEAFF.

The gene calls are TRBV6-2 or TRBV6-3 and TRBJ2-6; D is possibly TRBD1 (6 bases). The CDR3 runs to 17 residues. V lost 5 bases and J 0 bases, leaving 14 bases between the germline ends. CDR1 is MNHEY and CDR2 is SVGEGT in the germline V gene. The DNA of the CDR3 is TGTGCCAGCAGTCTTGACAGGCCCAACTCTGGGGCCAACGTCCTGACTTTC. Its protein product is CASSLDRPNSGANVLTF.

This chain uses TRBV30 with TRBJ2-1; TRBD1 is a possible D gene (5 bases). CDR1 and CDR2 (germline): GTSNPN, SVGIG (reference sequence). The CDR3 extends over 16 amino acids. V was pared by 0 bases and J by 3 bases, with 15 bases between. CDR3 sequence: CAWSVRGRANYNEQFF. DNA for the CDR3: TGTGCCTGGAGTGTACGAGGCAGGGCGAACTACAATGAGCAGTTCTTC.

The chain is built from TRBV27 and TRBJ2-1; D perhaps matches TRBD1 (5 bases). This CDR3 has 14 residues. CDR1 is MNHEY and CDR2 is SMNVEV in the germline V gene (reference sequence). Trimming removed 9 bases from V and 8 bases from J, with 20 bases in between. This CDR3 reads CASGVGDSHDEQFF. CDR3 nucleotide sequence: TGTGCCAGTGGGGTTGGTGACAGCCATGATGAGCAGTTCTTC.

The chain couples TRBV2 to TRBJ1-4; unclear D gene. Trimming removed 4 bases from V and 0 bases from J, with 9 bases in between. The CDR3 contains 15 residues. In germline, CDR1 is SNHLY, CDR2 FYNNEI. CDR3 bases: TGTGCCAGCAGTGCGACATTTTCAACTAATGAAAAACTGTTTTTT. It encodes CASSATFSTNEKLFF. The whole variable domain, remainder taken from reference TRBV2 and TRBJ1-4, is EPEVTQTPSHQVTQMGQEVILRCVPISNHLYFYWYRQILGQKVEFLVSFYNNEISEKSEIFDDQFSVERPDGSNFTLKIRSTKLEDSAMYFCASSATFSTNEKLFFGSGTQLSVL.

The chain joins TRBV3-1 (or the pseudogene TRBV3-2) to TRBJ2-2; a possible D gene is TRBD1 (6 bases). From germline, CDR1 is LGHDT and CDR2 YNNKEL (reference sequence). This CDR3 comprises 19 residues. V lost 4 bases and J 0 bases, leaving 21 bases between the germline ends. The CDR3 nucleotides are TGTGCCAGCAGCCCTTCTCTAGACTGGGGGCCATCGAACACCGGGGAGCTGTTTTTT. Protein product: CASSPSLDWGPSNTGELFF.

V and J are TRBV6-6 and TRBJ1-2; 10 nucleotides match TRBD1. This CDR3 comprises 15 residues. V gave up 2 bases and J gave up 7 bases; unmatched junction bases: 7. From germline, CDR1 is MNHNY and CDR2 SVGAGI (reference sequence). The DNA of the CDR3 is TGTGCCAGCAGTTACGATAGGGACAGGGGTGGTGGCTACACCTTC. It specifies CASSYDRDRGGGYTF.

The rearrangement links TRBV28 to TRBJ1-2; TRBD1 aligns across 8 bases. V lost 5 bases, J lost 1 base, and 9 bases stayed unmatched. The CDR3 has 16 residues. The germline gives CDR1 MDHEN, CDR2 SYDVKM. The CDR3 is CASSTSGGLLNYGYTF. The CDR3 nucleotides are TGTGCCAGCAGTACGTCAGGGGGCCTTCTTAACTATGGCTACACCTTC.

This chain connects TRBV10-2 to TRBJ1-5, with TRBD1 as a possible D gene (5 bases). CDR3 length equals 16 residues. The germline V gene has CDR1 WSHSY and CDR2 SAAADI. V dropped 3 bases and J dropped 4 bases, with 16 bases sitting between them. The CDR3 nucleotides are TGCGCCAGCAGTGATTGGGGCGGATCCCAAAATCAGCCCCAGCATTTT. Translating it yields CASSDWGGSQNQPQHF.

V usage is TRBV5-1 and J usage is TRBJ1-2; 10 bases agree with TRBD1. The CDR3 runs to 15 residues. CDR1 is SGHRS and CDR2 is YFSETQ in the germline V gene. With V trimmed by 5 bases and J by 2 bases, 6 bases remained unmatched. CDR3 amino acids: CASSETGGANYGYTF. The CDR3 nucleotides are TGCGCCAGCAGTGAGACAGGGGGCGCCAACTATGGCTACACCTTC.